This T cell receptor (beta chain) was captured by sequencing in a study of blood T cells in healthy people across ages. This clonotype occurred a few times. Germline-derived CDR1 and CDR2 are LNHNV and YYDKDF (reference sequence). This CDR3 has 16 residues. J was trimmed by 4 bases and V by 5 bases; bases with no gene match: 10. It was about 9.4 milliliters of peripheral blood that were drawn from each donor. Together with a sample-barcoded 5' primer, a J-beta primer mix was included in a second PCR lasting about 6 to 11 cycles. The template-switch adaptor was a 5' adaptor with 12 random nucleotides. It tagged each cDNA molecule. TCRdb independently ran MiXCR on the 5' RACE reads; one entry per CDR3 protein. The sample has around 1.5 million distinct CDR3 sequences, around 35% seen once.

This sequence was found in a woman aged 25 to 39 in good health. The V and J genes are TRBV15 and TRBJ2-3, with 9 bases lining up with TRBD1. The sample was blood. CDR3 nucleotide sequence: TGTGCCACCAGCGTAGCCCCGGGACAGGGACCAGATACGCAGTATTTT. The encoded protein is CATSVAPGQGPDTQYF.